Each of the 18 T cell receptor beta chains below was sequenced from the same sample in a study of human T cells and chemical hapten exposure. TCRdb called the RACE reads again in MiXCR, with one record for every CDR3 protein. The data show about 42,000 distinct CDR3 sequences, 8.5% to 10% seen once. Time point indicated: patch test 2, 6 weeks after DPC sensitization. Treatment meaning: therapeutic diphenylcyclopropenone sensitization with weekly scalp DPC. Blood, whole and unfractionated, served as the source for total RNA extraction. Source: whole blood, taken in connection with sensitization to the hapten diphenylcyclopropenone (DPC). The source is a woman between 25 and 40 years old with alopecia areata. Some clones in this sample may be carry-over from other donors' samples.

This clonotype was observed at least ten times. The chain is built from TRBV12-3 or TRBV12-4 and TRBJ2-4; unclear D gene. Trimming removed 3 bases at V and 7 bases at J, with 13 bases between. The CDR3 runs to 14 residues. The CDR3, as DNA: TGTGCCAGCAGTTTGCTCGTGGGCCGGAACATTCAGTACTTC. Its translation: CASSLLVGRNIQYF.

The table lists this clonotype with a few counts. The rearrangement uses TRBV29-1 and TRBJ1-1; 7 nucleotides match TRBD1. The germline V gene encodes CDR1 SQVTM and CDR2 ANQGSEA. The CDR3 loop spans 12 amino acids. V trimming: 2 bases; J trimming: 8 bases; junction bases outside the gene matches: 5. The DNA for the CDR3 is TGCAGCGTTGAAACCCCGGACAGGGAAGCTTTCTTT. It encodes CSVETPDREAFF.

This clonotype was counted a few times. V usage is TRBV9 and J usage is TRBJ1-3; D is ambiguous. The V end lost 0 bases, the J end lost 4 bases, and 17 bases lay between the germline ends. The length of the CDR3 is 17 residues. Germline V gene data show CDR1 as SGDLS and CDR2 as YYNGEE. The CDR3 loop is CASSVVADKTRGNTIYF. The CDR3 bases are TGTGCCAGCAGCGTAGTGGCAGACAAGACGAGAGGAAACACCATATATTTT.

Concerning this clonotype: This sequence may be a read error, since a much larger clone differs from it by one base. The rearrangement links TRBV6-5 to TRBJ1-2; 7 positions agree with TRBD1. CDR3 length: 15 residues. Germline V gene sequence: CDR1 MNHEY, CDR2 SVGAGI. The CDR3 DNA follows: TGTGCCAGCAGTTACGCGGACAGGCGCAACAATGGCCACACCTTC. It translates to CASSYADRRNNGHTF.

The CDR3 region has the DNA TGCAGCGTTAGCCTAGCGGGAGAGCAGTACTTC. Its protein product is CSVSLAGEQYF. V is TRBV29-1 and J is TRBJ2-7, with 9 bases lining up with TRBD2. The length of the CDR3 is 11 residues. The junction had 3 bases not matched to a gene; V was cut back by 5 bases and J by 7 bases. CDR1 and CDR2 (germline): SQVTM, ANQGSEA.

This clonotype has at least ten counts. The genes are TRBV7-2 and TRBJ2-3; D possibly corresponds to TRBD2 (7 bases). The CDR3 consists of 13 residues. CDR1 SGHTA and CDR2 FQGNSA come from the germline V gene. V was shortened by 4 bases and J by 11 bases, with 16 bases between the two germline ends. CDR3 protein: CASSSGGGREQYF. CDR3 DNA sequence: TGTGCCAGCAGCTCCGGCGGGGGCAGGGAGCAGTATTTT.

The chain has TRBV7-2 and TRBJ2-7; D is ambiguous. CDR3 length: 13 residues. V was trimmed by 5 bases and J by 3 bases, leaving 11 bases between them. Germline loops: CDR1 SGHTA, CDR2 FQGNSA. CDR3 sequence: CASSAQMGYEQYF. The CDR3 DNA is TGTGCCAGCAGCGCTCAGATGGGCTACGAGCAGTACTTC.

This clonotype was found a few times. This sequence joins TRBV4-1 and TRBJ2-1; maybe TRBD2 (6 bases). Germline V lookup: CDR1 MGHRA, CDR2 YSYEKL. This CDR3 has 17 amino acids. V lost 1 base and J lost 7, with 20 bases in between. The CDR3 is CASSQVSSGAGRNEQFF. DNA of the CDR3: TGCGCCAGCAGCCAAGTTAGTTCAGGAGCAGGGAGGAATGAGCAGTTCTTC.

The chain carries TRBV2 and TRBJ1-5; D is uncertain. Germline-derived CDR1 and CDR2 are SNHLY and FYNNEI. The CDR3 has 17 residues. V dropped 2 bases and J dropped 0 bases, with 14 bases sitting between them. The CDR3 DNA sequence: TGTGCCAGCAGTGAAAAGTCAGAGACTTATAGCAATCAGCCCCAGCATTTT. It encodes CASSEKSETYSNQPQHF. The full variable domain, its missing parts supplied by reference TRBV2 and TRBJ1-5, is EPEVTQTPSHQVTQMGQEVILRCVPISNHLYFYWYRQILGQKVEFLVSFYNNEISEKSEIFDDQFSVERPDGSNFTLKIRSTKLEDSAMYFCASSEKSETYSNQPQHFGDGTRLSIL.

CDR3: CASSLSWSGTQYF. CDR3 DNA sequence: TGTGCCAGCAGCTTAAGCTGGTCAGGGACGCAGTATTTT. The V gene is TRBV7-9, the J gene TRBJ2-3, with TRBD1 as a possible D gene (5 bases). Germline V gives CDR1 SEHNR, CDR2 FQNEAQ (reference sequence). V was shortened by 2 bases and J by 9 bases, with 12 bases between the two germline ends. The CDR3 covers 13 residues.

This clonotype was counted between two and nine times. The V and J genes are TRBV6-6 and TRBJ2-3; 8 bases are a match to TRBD1. V lost 3 bases to trimming and J lost 4 bases; unmatched junction nucleotides: 6. CDR1 MNHNY and CDR2 SVGAGI come from the germline V gene (reference sequence). The CDR3 is 15 residues long. CDR3: CASSYGDRSSDTQYF. For the CDR3, the DNA is TGTGCCAGCAGTTATGGGGACAGGAGCTCAGATACGCAGTATTTT.

This clonotype was counted only a few times. This sequence joins TRBV13 and TRBJ2-3; D gene unclear. The V end was cut by 5 bases, the J end by 2 bases, with 14 bases between. From germline, CDR1 is PRHDT and CDR2 FYEKMQ (reference sequence). The CDR3 runs 15 residues. The CDR3: CASSPRVAHTDTQYF. Here the CDR3 DNA reads TGTGCCAGCAGCCCCCGTGTCGCACACACAGATACGCAGTATTTT.

The sample holds a few counts of this clonotype. V gene TRBV6-2 or TRBV6-3 combines with J gene TRBJ2-3, with 9 bases that match TRBD2. Per germline, CDR1 MNHEY and CDR2 SVGEGT. V lost 1 base to trimming and J lost 3 bases; unmatched junction nucleotides: 8. This CDR3 has 17 residues. CDR3 loop: CASSYWASGASTDTQYF. The DNA of the CDR3 is TGTGCCAGCAGTTACTGGGCTAGCGGGGCTAGTACAGATACGCAGTATTTT.

Worth noting for this clonotype: Given a much more abundant clone one base away, this may be a read error. The gene calls are TRBV7-6 and TRBJ2-7, with TRBD2 matching over 9 bases. The trim removed 1 base at V and 6 bases at J, leaving 10 bases unmatched. In germline, CDR1 is SGHVS, CDR2 FNYEAQ. CDR3 length: 16 residues. CDR3 nucleotides: TGTGCCAGCAGCTTAGAAGCGGGGGGCCTTACCTGCGAGCAGTACTTC. It translates to CASSLEAGGLTCEQYF.

The chain is built from TRBV5-6 and TRBJ2-5; no definite D call. V gave up 4 bases and J gave up 3 bases, with 4 bases separating them. Germline-derived CDR1 and CDR2 are SGHDT and YYEEEE. The CDR3 has 11 amino acids. CDR3 sequence reads: CASSKKETQYF. The CDR3 DNA reads TGTGCCAGCAGCAAGAAAGAGACCCAGTACTTC. The full variable domain, with the rest looked up from reference TRBV5-6 and TRBJ2-5, is DAGVTQSPTHLIKTRGQQVTLRCSPKSGHDTVSWYQQALGQGPQFIFQYYEEEERQRGNFPDRFSGHQFPNYSSELNVNALLLGDSALYLCASSKKETQYFGPGTRLLVL.

Only a few counts were recorded for this clonotype. V usage is TRBV12-3 or TRBV12-4 and J usage is TRBJ2-3; possible D gene TRBD1, 5 bases. The CDR3 consists of 15 residues. V lost 3 bases and J lost 2, with 12 bases in between. CDR3 amino acids: CASSFEGVNTDTQYF. The CDR3 nucleotides read TGTGCCAGCAGTTTCGAAGGGGTAAACACAGATACGCAGTATTTT.

The chain carries TRBV28 and TRBJ1-3; 9 bases fit TRBD1. V dropped 6 bases and J dropped 5; count of bases not matched to a gene: 8. This CDR3 is built from 15 residues. Germline lookup yields CDR1 MDHEN and CDR2 SYDVKM. The CDR3 region has the DNA TGTGCCAGCAGCACAAACGGACAGGGGCGAAACACCATATATTTT. Protein product: CASSTNGQGRNTIYF. The whole variable domain, remainder taken from reference TRBV28 and TRBJ1-3, is DVKVTQSSRYLVKRTGEKVFLECVQDMDHENMFWYRQDPGLGLRLIYFSYDVKMKEKGDIPEGYSVSREKKERFSLILESASTNQTSMYLCASSTNGQGRNTIYFGEGSWLTVV.

This clonotype came up a few times. The chain couples TRBV7-2 to TRBJ1-5; D possibly corresponds to TRBD1 (5 bases). Germline-derived CDR1 and CDR2 are SGHTA and FQGNSA. V lost 5 bases and J lost 4, with 18 bases in between. The CDR3 contains 16 residues. CDR3 residues: CASSDPAAGRNQPQHF. The CDR3 DNA reads as TGTGCCAGCAGCGACCCTGCGGCAGGGCGAAATCAGCCCCAGCATTTT.